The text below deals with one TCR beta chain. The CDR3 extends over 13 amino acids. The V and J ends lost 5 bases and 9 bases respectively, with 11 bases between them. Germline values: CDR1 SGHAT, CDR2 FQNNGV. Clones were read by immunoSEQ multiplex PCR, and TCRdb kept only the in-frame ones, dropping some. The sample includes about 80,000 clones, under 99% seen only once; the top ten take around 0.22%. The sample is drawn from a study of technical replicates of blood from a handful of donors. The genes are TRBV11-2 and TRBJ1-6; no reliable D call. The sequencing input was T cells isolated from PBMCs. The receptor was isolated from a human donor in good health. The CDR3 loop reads CASSPSFPSPLHF. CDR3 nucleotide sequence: TGTGCCAGCAGCCCCTCGTTCCCTTCACCCCTCCACTTT.